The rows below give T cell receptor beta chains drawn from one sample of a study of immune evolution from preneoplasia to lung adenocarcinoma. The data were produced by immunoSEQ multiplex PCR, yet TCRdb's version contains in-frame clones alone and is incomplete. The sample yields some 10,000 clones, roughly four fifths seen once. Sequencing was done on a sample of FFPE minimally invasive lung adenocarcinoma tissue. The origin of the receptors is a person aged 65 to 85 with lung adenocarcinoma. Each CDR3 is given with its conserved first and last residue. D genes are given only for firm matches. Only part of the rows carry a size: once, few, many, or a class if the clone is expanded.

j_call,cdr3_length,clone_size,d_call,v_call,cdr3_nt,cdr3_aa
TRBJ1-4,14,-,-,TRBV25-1,TGTGCCAGCCAACCCCCCGGGTCTAATGAAAAACTGTTTTTT,CASQPPGSNEKLFF
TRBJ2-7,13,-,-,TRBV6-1,TGTGCCAGCAGTACCGGGCCGAAAGGGTGGCAGTACTTC,CASSTGPKGWQYF
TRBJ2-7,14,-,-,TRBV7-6,TGTGCCAGCAGCACGGGACCGAACTCCTACGAGCAGTACTTC,CASSTGPNSYEQYF
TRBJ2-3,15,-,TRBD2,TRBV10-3,TGTGCCATCAGTGCTTCCGGGGGAGGGGCAGATACGCAGTATTTT,CAISASGGGADTQYF
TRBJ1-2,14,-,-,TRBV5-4,TGTGCCAGCAGGCCCGGGAGCGACCAGTGGGGCTACACCTTC,CASRPGSDQWGYTF
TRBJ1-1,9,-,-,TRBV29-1,TGCAGCGTGGGGGGGGAAGCTTTCTTT,CSVGGEAFF
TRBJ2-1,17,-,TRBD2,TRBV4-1,TGCGCCAGCAGCCAAGCCCAAAGCGGGGGGGCCGGCAATGAGCAGTTCTTC,CASSQAQSGGAGNEQFF
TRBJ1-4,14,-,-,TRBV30,TGTGCCTGGAGTGCTTGGGGACTCAGGGAAAAACTGTTTTTT,CAWSAWGLREKLFF
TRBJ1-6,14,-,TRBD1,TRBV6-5,TGTGCCAGCAGTCGGGACAGGGCTGGGTCACCCCTCCACTTT,CASSRDRAGSPLHF
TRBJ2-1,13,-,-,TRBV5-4,TGTGCCAGCAGCACGAGTGCGAAGGGTGAGCAGTTCTTC,CASSTSAKGEQFF
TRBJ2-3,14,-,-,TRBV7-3,TGTGCCAGCAGCTTATCAGCATACACAGATACGCAGTATTTT,CASSLSAYTDTQYF
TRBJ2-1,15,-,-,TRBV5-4,TGTGCCAGCAGCTCGCCTGGGGGACCTTACAATGAGCAGTTCTTC,CASSSPGGPYNEQFF
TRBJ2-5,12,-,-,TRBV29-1,TGCAGCGCACATACAGGAGGAGAGACCCAGTACTTC,CSAHTGGETQYF
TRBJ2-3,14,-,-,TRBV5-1,TGCGCCAGCAGCGTACAGGGACGGTTAGATACGCAGTATTTT,CASSVQGRLDTQYF
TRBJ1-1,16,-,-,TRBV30,TGTGCCTGGAGTCCCCTTGGGGGCTCAACGAACACTGAAGCTTTCTTT,CAWSPLGGSTNTEAFF
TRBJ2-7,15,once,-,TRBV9,TGTGCCAGCAGCGTAGGCGATAGCGGTACCTACGAGCAGTACTTC,CASSVGDSGTYEQYF
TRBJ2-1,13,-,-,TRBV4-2,TGTGCCAGCAGCCAGGGGGGCTACAATGAGCAGTTCTTC,CASSQGGYNEQFF
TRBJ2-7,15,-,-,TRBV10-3,TGTGCCATCAGGGACGCACAGGGATCAATCTACGAGCAGTACTTC,CAIRDAQGSIYEQYF
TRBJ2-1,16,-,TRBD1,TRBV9,TGTGCCAGCAGCGTCCGGGACAGTGCCCTCCCCAATGAGCAGTTCTTC,CASSVRDSALPNEQFF
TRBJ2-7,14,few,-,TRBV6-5,TGTGCCAGCAGACAGGGAGGGGGCCGGGGTGAGCAGTACTTC,CASRQGGGRGEQYF
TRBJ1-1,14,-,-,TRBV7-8,TGTGCCAGCAGCTTAGCGACAGGGAACACTGAAGCTTTCTTT,CASSLATGNTEAFF
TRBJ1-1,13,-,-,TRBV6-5,TGTGCCAGCAGCGGCGGGGGGCACACTGAAGCTTTCTTT,CASSGGGHTEAFF
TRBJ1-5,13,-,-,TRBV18,TGTGCCAGCTCGTCAGGTGGGGCTCAGCCCCAGCATTTT,CASSSGGAQPQHF
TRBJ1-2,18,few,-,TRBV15,TGTGCCACCAGCAGAGGGGTCAGGGAACTAGATCCTAACTATGGCTACACCTTC,CATSRGVRELDPNYGYTF
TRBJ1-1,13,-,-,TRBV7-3,TGTGCCAGCAGACAATCACCGAACACTGAAGCTTTCTTT,CASRQSPNTEAFF
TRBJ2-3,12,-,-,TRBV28,TGTGCCAGCAGCCCAATCACAGATACGCAGTATTTT,CASSPITDTQYF
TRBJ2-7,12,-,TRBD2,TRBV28,TGTGCCAGCAGTCCTCCGGGGGGTGAGCAGTACTTC,CASSPPGGEQYF
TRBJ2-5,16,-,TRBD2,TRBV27,TGTGCCAGCAGCGGGACTAGCGGGGGGCCCAAAGAGACCCAGTACTTC,CASSGTSGGPKETQYF
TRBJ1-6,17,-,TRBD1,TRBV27,TGTGCCAGCAGTAGAAACAGGGGGCCTATCGATAATTCACCCCTCCACTTT,CASSRNRGPIDNSPLHF
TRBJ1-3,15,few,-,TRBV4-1,TGCGCCAGCAGCCTTGACCGGGGCTCAGGAAACACCATATATTTT,CASSLDRGSGNTIYF
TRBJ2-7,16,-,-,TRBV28,TGTGCCCGCAACCTCTCCGGGTTCCGACCTTCCTACGAGCAGTACTTC,CARNLSGFRPSYEQYF
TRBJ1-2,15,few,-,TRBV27,TGTGCCAGCAGTTTATACCCGCGGGGTGGCTATGGCTACACCTTC,CASSLYPRGGYGYTF
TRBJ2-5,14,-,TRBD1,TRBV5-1,TGCGCCAGCAGCTCGGGACAGCCAAGAGAGACCCAGTACTTC,CASSSGQPRETQYF
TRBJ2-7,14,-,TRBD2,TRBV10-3,TGTGCCATCAGTGATAGCGGGGGAGCCTACGAGCAGTACTTC,CAISDSGGAYEQYF
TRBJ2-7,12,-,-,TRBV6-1,TGTGCCAGCAGCGCGACATTGTACGAGCAGTACTTC,CASSATLYEQYF
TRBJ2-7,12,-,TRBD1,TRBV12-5,TGTGCTAGTGCAGGACAGGTCCCCGAGCAGTACTTC,CASAGQVPEQYF
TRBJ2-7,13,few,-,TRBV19,TGTGCCAGTAGTGGGGGACTCCCCTACGAGCAGTACTTC,CASSGGLPYEQYF
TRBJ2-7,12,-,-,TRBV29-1,TGCAGCGTCGCGGACGGACCCTACGAGCAGTACTTC,CSVADGPYEQYF
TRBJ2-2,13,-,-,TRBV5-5,TGTGCCAGCAGCTCCATGGGTGTCGGGGAGCTGTTTTTT,CASSSMGVGELFF
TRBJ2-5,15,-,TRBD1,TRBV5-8,TGTGCCAGCAGCCATGGACAGGGGGCCGCGGAGACCCAGTACTTC,CASSHGQGAAETQYF
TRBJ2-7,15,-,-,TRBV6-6,TGTGCCAGCAGTTATAGGGACACCAGCTCCTACGAGCAGTACTTC,CASSYRDTSSYEQYF
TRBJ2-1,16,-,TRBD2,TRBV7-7,TGTGCTAGCAGCAAAGGAGGCGGGGGGGACTACAATGAGCAGTTCTTC,CASSKGGGGDYNEQFF
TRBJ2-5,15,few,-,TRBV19,TGTGCCAGTAGTTACCGCCCCACGGGCCAAGAGACCCAGTACTTC,CASSYRPTGQETQYF
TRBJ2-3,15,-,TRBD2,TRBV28,TGTGCCAGCAGTCGACTAGCGGGGGGGGCAGATACGCAGTATTTT,CASSRLAGGADTQYF
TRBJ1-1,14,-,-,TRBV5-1,TGCGCCAGCAGTCCGAGGGGAGAGAACACTGAAGCTTTCTTT,CASSPRGENTEAFF